This TCR beta chain was recorded in a study of T-cell memory formation after mild COVID-19 (dated by TCRdb to the early 2020s). About the full investigation: TCR sequence clusters from the two donors were largely donor specific. In two donors, T-cell clones that expanded and contracted after mild COVID-19 were followed by sequencing TCRalpha and TCRbeta repertoires longitudinally. Two young, previously healthy adult volunteers, one female and one male, were included in the cohort.

V is reduced by 1 base and J by 8 bases, leaving a spacing of 12 bases between them. The CDR1 and CDR2 encoded by the germline V gene (reference sequence) are MNHEY and SMNVEV. The CDR3 measures 14 amino acids from cysteine to phenylalanine. The entry retains the CDR3 DNA only, 42 bases that are in frame from base 1. Study-wide conclusions, independent of this receptor: SARS-CoV-2 specificity of the second-wave clones peaking on day 37 was not confirmed. Contracting CD4+ clones turned up mainly in the CM and EM memory subsets, whereas EMRA was where CD8+ clones were enriched. Clones contracting from day 15 to 85 had balanced CD4/CD8 phenotypes, while a second wave expanding from day 15 to 37 was biased towards CD4+. Only a couple of mild cases were covered in the study, and larger cohorts including severe cases with pre-infection samples were considered necessary. The detection of some responding clones in pre-infection memory suggests that pre-existing cross-reactive memory T cells joined the SARS-CoV-2 response.

Sequencer: Illumina NovaSeq 6000. Using 5'RACE with constant-segment primers, TCRalpha and TCRbeta cDNA libraries were constructed, with sample barcodes and unique molecular identifiers added in the process. RNA was extracted from every sample with Trizol reagent. Libraries were amplified in two PCR steps, with a second sample barcode and Illumina TruSeq adapters added in the second step. Libraries were sequenced on an Illumina NovaSeq with 2 x 150 bp paired-end reads. The authors' analysis ran thus. Demultiplexing of reads and collapsing into UMI-guided consensus sequences were performed with migec v1.2.7. With mixcr v2.1.11, UMI consensuses were aligned to TRA and TRB V and J templates and assembled into clonotypes. Expanded or contracted clonotypes were those called significant by both edgeR and NoisET, with noise models trained on biological replicates. For edgeR calls, a false discovery rate-adjusted p below 0.01 and a log2 fold-change threshold of 1 were applied. PCA with hierarchical clustering of max-normalized trajectories of the 1000 most abundant clonotypes was used as exploratory dynamics analysis. The CD4 or CD8 phenotype of responding clones was assigned using the separately sequenced CD4+ and CD8+ repertoires. The public reads were reanalyzed by TCRdb: fastp trimming at Q25, MiXCR alignment, in-frame beta chains only. Each CDR3 protein gets just one entry, which takes the most common genes and DNA from the rows behind it. What appears here as the V and J calls and clone size reflects TCRdb's work, not the paper's. The sample table shows fewer than 600,000 distinct CDR3 sequences, and about 22% are seen once. 8.4% of the sample is in the top ten clones.

For this clonotype: Its antigen is still unknown. Per-nucleotide qualities are absent, and no much larger clonotype sits a single base away.

PBMCs were isolated by Ficoll-Paque density gradient centrifugation. Recombination linked TRBV27 to TRBJ2-1, and perhaps TRBD1 as D gene, on 6 matching bases. The TCR sequence derives from an adult woman who had mild COVID-19 (a few samples of this study predate the infection). The sample titles of this study are shuffled in the database, so cell type and time point are left out; the donor was told from shared clones. Sequencing was done on a sample of PBMCs or a T cell subset sorted from them (not recorded which). The CDR3 region reads CASSLFRGDYEQFF. The bases are TGTGCCAGCAGTTTATTCAGGGGTGACTATGAGCAGTTCTTC.